This T cell receptor (beta chain) stems from a study of CD8+ T cells in alopecia areata. As for the study in general: Treated patients were dosed with oral tofacitinib, taking 5 to 10 mg twice daily. Study-level findings and limits: In scalp, tofacitinib significantly decreased clonality and expanded CD8+ clones among the top 100. While patients received tofacitinib, many expanded lesional clones remained present in scalp and blood.

Only a few counts were recorded for this clone. Its antigen is still unknown. Germline assignment: CDR1 GTSNPN and CDR2 SVGIG (reference sequence). V was clipped by 1 base and J by 2 bases, with 15 bases between them. The CDR3 length is 16 residues. This sample's treatment: oral pan-JAK inhibitor, 5-10 mg twice daily. Peripheral blood and lesional scalp punch biopsies came from alopecia areata patients. RNA was extracted and reverse transcribed into cDNA as the sequencing template. Assay: immunoSEQ multiplex PCR; the TCRdb copy retains only in-frame clones and omits some. This table has some 120,000 clones, about 59% appearing once.

V and J are TRBV30 and TRBJ2-1; maybe TRBD1 (5 bases). The starting material was CD8+ T cells sorted from blood, obtained at week 24, from a patient treated with tofacitinib. The TCR originated in a human donor with alopecia areata. The CDR3 DNA sequence: TGTGCCTGGAGTGAAATGACAGATACGACCTACAATGAGCAGTTCTTC. Translated, it gives CAWSEMTDTTYNEQFF.